The clone carrying this TCR beta chain occurred a few times. The antigen remains undetermined. This specimen belongs to a study of CD8+ T cells in alopecia areata. The wider study: The drug, oral tofacitinib, was given to treated patients at 5 to 10 mg twice daily. The SALT score measured affected scalp surface percentage in treated patients.

From germline, CDR1 is MNHEY and CDR2 SMNVEV (reference sequence). Trimming removed 2 bases at V and 7 bases at J, with 2 bases between. CDR3 size: 11 residues. Regarding treatment: oral pan-JAK inhibitor, 5-10 mg twice daily. The study's findings and limits: In scalp and blood during tofacitinib, many expanded lesional clones persisted.

Sequencing templates came from extracted RNA that was reverse transcribed into cDNA. Here immunoSEQ multiplex PCR was the method, and the copy in TCRdb shows in-frame clones only, minus some. There are 170,000 or so clones in the sample; around 50% occur only once, and around 12% lies in the top ten. The input for sequencing was CD8+ T cells sorted from blood, taken at week 24, from a patient treated with tofacitinib. This sequence originates from a human donor with alopecia areata. The chain couples TRBV27 to TRBJ2-2; no clear D gene. This CDR3 is CASSLDGELFF. In nucleotides, the CDR3 is TGTGCCAGCAGTTTAGACGGGGAGCTGTTTTTT.